The following is a T cell receptor beta chain sequence with its context. This sample stems from a study of shared clonotypes between healthy human individuals. Deletions cut 4 bases from V and 1 base from J, with 10 bases between. Germline values: CDR1 SGHNT, CDR2 YENEEA. The CDR3 loop spans 14 amino acids. Produced via immunoSEQ multiplex PCR; TCRdb's table is partial and in-frame only. This table has around 2.5 million clones, approximately 93% appearing once. Material: naive CD4+ T cells from PBMCs. Sample subset: CD45RA+ positively selected. The origin of this receptor is a man in his late teens or twenties in good health. Some clones in this sample may be carry-over from other donors' samples. J is TRBJ2-5 and V is TRBV11-3; tentative D call: TRBD1 (6 bases). The CDR3 loop reads CASSSGQSQETQYF. The CDR3 DNA follows: TGTGCCAGCAGCTCAGGACAGTCCCAAGAGACCCAGTACTTC.